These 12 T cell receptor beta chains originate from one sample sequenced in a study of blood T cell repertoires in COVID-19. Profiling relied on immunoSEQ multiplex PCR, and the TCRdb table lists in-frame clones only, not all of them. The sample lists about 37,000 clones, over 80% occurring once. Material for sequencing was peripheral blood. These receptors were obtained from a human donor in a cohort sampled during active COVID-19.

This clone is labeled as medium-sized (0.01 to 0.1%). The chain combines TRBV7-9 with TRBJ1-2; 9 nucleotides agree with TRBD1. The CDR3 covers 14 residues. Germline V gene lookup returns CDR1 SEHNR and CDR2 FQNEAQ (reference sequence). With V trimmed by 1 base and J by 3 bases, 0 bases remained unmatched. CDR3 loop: CASSLGTGDYGYTF. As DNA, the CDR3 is TGTGCCAGCAGCTTAGGGACAGGGGACTATGGCTACACCTTC.

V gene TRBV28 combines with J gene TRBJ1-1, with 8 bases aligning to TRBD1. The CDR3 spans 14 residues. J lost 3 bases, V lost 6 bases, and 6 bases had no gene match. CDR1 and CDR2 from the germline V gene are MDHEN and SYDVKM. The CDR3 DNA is TGTGCCAGCAGCCCTCGACAGGGGTACACTGAAGCTTTCTTT. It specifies CASSPRQGYTEAFF.

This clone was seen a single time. The CDR3 DNA sequence: TGTGCCATCAGTTCGATGACAGTGGATAATTCACCCCTCCACTTT. This encodes CAISSMTVDNSPLHF. V gene TRBV10-3 combines with J gene TRBJ1-6, with D possibly being TRBD1 (5 bases). V lost 5 bases and J lost 5, with 13 bases in between. The CDR3 totals 15 residues. The germline gives CDR1 ENHRY, CDR2 SYGVKD.

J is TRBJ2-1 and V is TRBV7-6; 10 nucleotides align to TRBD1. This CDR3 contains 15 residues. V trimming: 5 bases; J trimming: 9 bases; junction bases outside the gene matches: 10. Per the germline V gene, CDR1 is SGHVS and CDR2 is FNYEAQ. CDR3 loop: CASSLDRGGGSEQFF. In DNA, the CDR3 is TGTGCCAGCAGCCTGGACAGGGGGGGTGGCAGTGAGCAGTTCTTC.

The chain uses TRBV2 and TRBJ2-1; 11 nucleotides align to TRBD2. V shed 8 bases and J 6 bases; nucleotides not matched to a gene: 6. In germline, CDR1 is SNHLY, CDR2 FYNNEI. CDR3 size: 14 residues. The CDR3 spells CASLTSGSINEQFF. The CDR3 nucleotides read TGTGCCAGCCTTACTAGCGGGAGTATCAATGAGCAGTTCTTC.

The CDR3 loop reads CSASGLAGIDTQYF. The CDR3 DNA reads as TGCAGCGCCTCTGGGCTAGCGGGTATAGATACGCAGTATTTT. This sequence joins TRBV29-1 and TRBJ2-3; 8 bases match TRBD2. This CDR3 is built from 14 residues. V gave up 7 bases and J gave up 5 bases; unmatched junction bases: 11. Germline V CDR1 and CDR2: SQVTM, ANQGSEA.

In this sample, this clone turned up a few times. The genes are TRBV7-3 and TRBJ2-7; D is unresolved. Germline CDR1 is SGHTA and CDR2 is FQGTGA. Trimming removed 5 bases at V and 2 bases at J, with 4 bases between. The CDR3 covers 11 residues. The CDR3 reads CASSPPYEQYF. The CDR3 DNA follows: TGTGCCAGCAGCCCTCCCTACGAGCAGTACTTC. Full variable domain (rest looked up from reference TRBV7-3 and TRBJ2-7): GAGVSQTPSNKVTEKGKYVELRCDPISGHTALYWYRQSLGQGPEFLIYFQGTGAADDSGLPNDRFFAVRPEGSVSTLKIQRTERGDSAVYLCASSPPYEQYFGPGTRLTVT.

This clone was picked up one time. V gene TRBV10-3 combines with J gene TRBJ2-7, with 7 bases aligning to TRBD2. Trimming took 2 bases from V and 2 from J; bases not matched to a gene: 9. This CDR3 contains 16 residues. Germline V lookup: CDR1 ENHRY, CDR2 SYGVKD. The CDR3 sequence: CAISEPSTSFAYEQYF. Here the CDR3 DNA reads TGTGCCATCAGTGAGCCGTCGACTAGCTTTGCCTACGAGCAGTACTTC.

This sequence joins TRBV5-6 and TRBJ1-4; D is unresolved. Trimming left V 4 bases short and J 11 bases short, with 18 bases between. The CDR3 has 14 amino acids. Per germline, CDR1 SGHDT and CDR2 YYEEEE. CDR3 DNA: TGTGCCAGCAGCCACCCGGGTCGCCCTGGGAAACTGTTTTTT. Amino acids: CASSHPGRPGKLFF.

The CDR3 nucleotides read TGCAGTGCTAGATTCAGGGGTGAGCAGTACTTC. This sequence encodes CSARFRGEQYF. The chain recombines TRBV20-1 with TRBJ2-7, with D perhaps matching TRBD1 (6 bases). This CDR3 comprises 11 residues. Germline V gene data show CDR1 as DFQATT and CDR2 as SNEGSKA (reference sequence). Trimming pared 2 bases from V and 7 bases from J, leaving 9 bases between.

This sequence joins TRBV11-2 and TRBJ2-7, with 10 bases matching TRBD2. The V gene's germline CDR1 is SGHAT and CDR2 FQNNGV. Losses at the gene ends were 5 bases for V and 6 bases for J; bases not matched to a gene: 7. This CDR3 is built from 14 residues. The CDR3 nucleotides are TGTGCCAGCAGCGTTCCGGGACTAGCGACCGAGCAGTACTTC. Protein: CASSVPGLATEQYF.

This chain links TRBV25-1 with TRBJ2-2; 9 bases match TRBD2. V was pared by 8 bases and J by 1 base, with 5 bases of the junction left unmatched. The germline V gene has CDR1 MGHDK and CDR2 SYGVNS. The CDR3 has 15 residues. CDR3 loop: CASGGAGGNTGELFF. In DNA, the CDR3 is TGTGCCAGCGGAGGAGCGGGGGGGAACACCGGGGAGCTGTTTTTT.